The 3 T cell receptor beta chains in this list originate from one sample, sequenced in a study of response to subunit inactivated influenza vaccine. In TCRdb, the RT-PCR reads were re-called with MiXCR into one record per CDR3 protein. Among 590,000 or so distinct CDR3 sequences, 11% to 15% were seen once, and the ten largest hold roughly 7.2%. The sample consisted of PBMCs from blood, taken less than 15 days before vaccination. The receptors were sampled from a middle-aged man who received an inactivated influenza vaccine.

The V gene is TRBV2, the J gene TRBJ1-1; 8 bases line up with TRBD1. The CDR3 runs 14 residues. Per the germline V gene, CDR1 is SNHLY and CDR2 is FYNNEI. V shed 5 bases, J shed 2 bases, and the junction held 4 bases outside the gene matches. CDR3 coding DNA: TGTGCCAGCAGTAAGGACAGGGTTAACACTGAAGCTTTCTTT. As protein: CASSKDRVNTEAFF.

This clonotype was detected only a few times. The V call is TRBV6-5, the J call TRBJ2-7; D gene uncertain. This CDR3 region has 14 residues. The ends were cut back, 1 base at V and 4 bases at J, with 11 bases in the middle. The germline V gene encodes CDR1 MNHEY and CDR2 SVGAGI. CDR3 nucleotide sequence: TGTGCCAGCAGTTACTGGAAAGAGGCGTACGAGCAGTACTTC. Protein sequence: CASSYWKEAYEQYF.

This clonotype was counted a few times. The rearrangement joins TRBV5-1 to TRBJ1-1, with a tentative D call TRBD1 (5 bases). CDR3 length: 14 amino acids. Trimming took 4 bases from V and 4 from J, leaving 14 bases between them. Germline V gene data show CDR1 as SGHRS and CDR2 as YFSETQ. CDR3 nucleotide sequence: TGCGCCAGCAGCCCCTATGGACAAGGCACTGAAGCTTTCTTT. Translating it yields CASSPYGQGTEAFF.